These 7 T cell receptor beta chains came from one sample sequenced in a study of CD8 T cells in ankylosing spondylitis. MiXCR, run by TCRdb on the 5' RACE reads, gives a single entry per CDR3 protein. The sample includes roughly 150,000 distinct CDR3 sequences, around a third of them seen just once. The specimen was synovial fluid, either unsorted or a sorted T cell fraction (not recorded which). The receptors here all came from a male donor with ankylosing spondylitis.

This clonotype was detected once. CDR3 DNA: TGCGCCAGCAGCACCCTGGCGGGGGGCCAAACAGATACGCAGTATTTT. This sequence encodes CASSTLAGGQTDTQYF. The chain recombines TRBV5-1 with TRBJ2-3; 8 bases are shared with TRBD2. With 4 bases clipped from V and 3 bases from J, the junction kept 10 bases outside the gene matches. The CDR3 is made up of 16 amino acids. The germline V gene has CDR1 SGHRS and CDR2 YFSETQ.

J is TRBJ1-2 and V is TRBV20-1; TRBD1 might be the D (6 bases). The germline gives CDR1 DFQATT, CDR2 SNEGSKA (reference sequence). V was trimmed by 8 bases and J by 7 bases, leaving 23 bases between them. The CDR3 is made up of 14 amino acids. As DNA, the CDR3 is TGCAGTACCGCCACAGGGATGGGGCCGGGTGGCTACACCTTC. It yields the protein CSTATGMGPGGYTF.

The table lists this clonotype with a few counts. The gene calls are TRBV20-1 and TRBJ2-3, with 8 positions matching TRBD1. CDR1 is DFQATT and CDR2 is SNEGSKA in the germline V gene (reference sequence). This CDR3 is 14 amino acids long. Trimming took 5 bases from V and 1 from J; bases not matched to a gene: 5. The CDR3 nucleotides are TGCAGTGCTCCCAAGGACAGGGGCACAGATACGCAGTATTTT. It is translated as CSAPKDRGTDTQYF.

Only a few counts were recorded for this clonotype. The V gene is TRBV6-1, the J gene TRBJ2-7, with 8 bases lining up with TRBD2. This CDR3 spans 14 amino acids. The V gene's germline CDR1 is MNHNS and CDR2 SASEGT. V lost 8 bases and J lost 2; bases outside the gene matches: 8. As DNA, the CDR3 is TGTGCCAGCTGGAGCGGGAGACCACCCTACGAGCAGTACTTC. It is translated as CASWSGRPPYEQYF.

The J gene is TRBJ2-6, the V gene TRBV6-1; D assignment may be TRBD1 or TRBD2 (5 bases each). The germline V gene has CDR1 MNHNS and CDR2 SASEGT. The CDR3 covers 19 residues. Trimming removed 1 base at V and 1 base at J, with 17 bases between. In nucleotides, the CDR3 is TGTGCCAGCAGTGAAGTGCTTGGGGGTCGGGGTTCTGGGGCCAACGTCCTGACTTTC. Its protein product is CASSEVLGGRGSGANVLTF.

The rearrangement links TRBV27 to TRBJ2-7, with TRBD2 identical over 10 bases. The CDR3 spans 16 residues. The V gene's germline CDR1 is MNHEY and CDR2 SMNVEV (reference sequence). V shed 5 bases and J 7 bases; nucleotides not matched to a gene: 14. In DNA, the CDR3 is TGTGCCAGCAGTCCGGGGATCCTAGCGGGAGTTCGGGAGCAGTACTTC. Its protein is CASSPGILAGVREQYF.

CDR3 nucleotides: TGTGCCAGCAGCTTAGCTGGCACGGTAAGGGAGACTGAAGCTTTCTTT. Its protein product is CASSLAGTVRETEAFF. The chain recombines TRBV11-2 with TRBJ1-1; D unclear. Trimming took off 1 base at V and 5 bases at J, with 17 bases between the two ends. CDR1 SGHAT and CDR2 FQNNGV come from the germline V gene. The CDR3 has 16 residues.